This T cell receptor beta chain is from a study of regulatory dendritic cells for organ transplantation. Study-level information: LPS was added to dendritic cell cultures on day 6. Regarding the study as a whole: The authors noted considerable between-person heterogeneity in alloreactive memory CD8+ cells.

Sequenced by immunoSEQ multiplex PCR; TCRdb stores in-frame clones only, minus some. The sample has about 11,000 clones; 65% to 85% are singletons. This CDR3 contains 14 residues. V gave up 7 bases and J gave up 5 bases; unmatched junction bases: 9. Germline values: CDR1 MNHEY, CDR2 SVGAGI. Allogeneic regulatory or mature dendritic cells were co-cultured for less than six days with CFSE-labeled sorted T cells at 1:10. With regard to this clone: Its target is not known.

The sequence was collected from a human donor in good health. Material: memory CD4+ T cells from blood cultured with regulatory dendritic cells. As for subset: CD45RO+ memory T cells. This chain uses TRBV6-5 with TRBJ2-5; 8 bases map to TRBD1. CDR3 coding DNA: TGTGCCAGCACCGACAGGGGAGTAGGGGAGACCCAGTACTTC. Protein: CASTDRGVGETQYF.